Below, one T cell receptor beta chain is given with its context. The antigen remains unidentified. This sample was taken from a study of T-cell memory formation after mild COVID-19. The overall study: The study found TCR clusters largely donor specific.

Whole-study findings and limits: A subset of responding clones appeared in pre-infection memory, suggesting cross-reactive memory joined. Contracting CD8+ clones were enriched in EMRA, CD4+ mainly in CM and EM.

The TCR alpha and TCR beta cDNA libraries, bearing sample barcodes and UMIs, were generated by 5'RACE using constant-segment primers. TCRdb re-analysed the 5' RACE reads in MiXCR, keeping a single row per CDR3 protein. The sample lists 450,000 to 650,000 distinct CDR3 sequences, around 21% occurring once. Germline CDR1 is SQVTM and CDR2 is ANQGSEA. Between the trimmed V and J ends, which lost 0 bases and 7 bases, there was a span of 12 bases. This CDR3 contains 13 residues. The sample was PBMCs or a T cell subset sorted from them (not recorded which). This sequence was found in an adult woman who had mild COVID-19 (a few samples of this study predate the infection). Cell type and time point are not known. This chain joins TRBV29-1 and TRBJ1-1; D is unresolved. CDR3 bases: TGCAGCGTTGAAGATGGGGTAATTCTTGAAGCTTTCTTT. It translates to CSVEDGVILEAFF.